This T cell receptor (beta chain) is from a study of lymphopenia after photon versus proton radiotherapy. The CDR3 spans 11 residues. Trimming left V 4 bases short and J 12 bases short, with 15 bases between. In germline, CDR1 is SQVTM, CDR2 ANQGSEA. As concerns this clone: Its antigen is undetermined.

Profiling relied on immunoSEQ multiplex PCR, and the TCRdb table lists in-frame clones only, not all of them. The sample yields 30,000 to 40,000 clones, roughly 90% seen once. Overall study findings and caveats: A bigger post-nadir fall in TCR diversity correlated inversely with survival time in deceased patients.

The TCR was taken from a man in his fifties or sixties with cholangiocarcinoma. The material sequenced was peripheral blood, taken from a patient treated with photon-based radiotherapy. This chain connects TRBV29-1 to TRBJ1-2, with a possible D match to TRBD1 (6 bases). CDR3 loop: CSVVQGPINTF. CDR3 nucleotides: TGCAGCGTTGTTCAGGGGCCGATCAACACCTTC.